These 32 T cell receptor beta chains originate from one sample sequenced in a study of blood T cell repertoires in COVID-19. Some clones are missing from TCRdb's copy, which holds only in-frame ones; the method was immunoSEQ multiplex PCR. The data hold under 350,000 clones, with under 90% observed a single time. The sample was PBMCs or T cells enriched from blood (not recorded which). These receptors were taken from a man aged 30-40 years who had recovered from COVID-19.

The chain joins TRBV27 to TRBJ2-5; D is possibly TRBD2 (7 bases). V shed 5 bases and J shed 6 bases, with 19 bases lying between them. Germline V gives CDR1 MNHEY, CDR2 SMNVEV (reference sequence). The CDR3 runs 15 residues. This CDR3 is CASSRGGVTSKTQYF. As DNA, the CDR3 is TGTGCCAGCAGTAGGGGGGGGGTAACTTCGAAGACCCAGTACTTC.

This clone came up once. The rearrangement links TRBV12-5 to TRBJ2-7; TRBD1 agrees at 7 bases. The J segment lost 5 bases and the V segment lost 3 bases, leaving 16 bases of the junction unmatched. Germline V lookup: CDR1 LGHNT, CDR2 FRNRAP. The CDR3 is 17 amino acids. CDR3 nucleotides: TGTGCTAGTGGTTTCACCCCACGACAGGGAGCCAAAGACGAGCAGTACTTC. As protein: CASGFTPRQGAKDEQYF.

The rearrangement uses TRBV4-2 and TRBJ1-1; weak D call: TRBD1 (5 bases). The CDR3 runs to 14 residues. Germline V CDR1 and CDR2: LGHNA, YNFKEQ. The V end lost 1 base, the J end lost 8 bases, and 14 bases lay between the germline ends. The chain's CDR3 is CASSQGQTGVEAFF. DNA of the CDR3: TGTGCCAGCAGCCAAGGCCAAACGGGGGTCGAAGCTTTCTTT.

This rearrangement joins TRBV18 to TRBJ2-7; tentative D call: TRBD2 (7 bases). Trimming took 5 bases from V and 4 from J, leaving 15 bases between them. CDR3 length: 14 residues. Looked up from germline, CDR1 is KGHSH and CDR2 is LQKENI. CDR3 loop: CASSSGGGPYEQYF. CDR3 nucleotides: TGTGCCAGCTCATCTGGGGGGGGGCCGTACGAGCAGTACTTC.

V gene TRBV9 combines with J gene TRBJ2-1; D is unresolved. The CDR3 has 15 amino acids. CDR1 is SGDLS, CDR2 YYNGEE, per germline. Trimming took 5 bases from V and 0 from J, leaving 12 bases between them. The CDR3 coding sequence is TGTGCCAGCAGGGAGATCCCAATCTCCTACAATGAGCAGTTCTTC. Its protein product is CASREIPISYNEQFF.

This sequence joins TRBV30 and TRBJ2-1; no reliable D call. The germline CDR1 and CDR2 sequences are GTSNPN and SVGIG (reference sequence). This CDR3 contains 12 residues. V was pared by 0 bases and J by 10 bases, with 10 bases between. CDR3 bases: TGTGCCTGGAGTGTCTGGAGTAGCGAGCAGTTCTTC. Translation gives CAWSVWSSEQFF.

V is TRBV2 and J is TRBJ2-6; 8 nucleotides agree with TRBD1. J lost 0 bases, V lost 6 bases, and 13 bases had no gene match. The CDR3 consists of 19 residues. The germline CDR1 and CDR2 sequences are SNHLY and FYNNEI. DNA for the CDR3: TGTGCCAGCAGCTACGTAAGGGACAGGACGGCCTCTGGGGCCAACGTCCTGACTTTC. Its translation is CASSYVRDRTASGANVLTF.

The rearrangement joins TRBV5-1 to TRBJ2-3, with TRBD2 as a possible D gene (6 bases). The CDR3 runs 13 residues. Trimming removed 3 bases from V and 2 bases from J, with 7 bases in between. Germline values: CDR1 SGHRS, CDR2 YFSETQ. CDR3 nucleotide sequence: TGCGCCAGCAGCTGGGGGGACACAGATACGCAGTATTTT. Translating it yields CASSWGDTDTQYF. Looking up the rest from reference TRBV5-1 and TRBJ2-3 gives the full variable domain: KAGVTQTPRYLIKTRGQQVTLSCSPISGHRSVSWYQQTPGQGLQFLFEYFSETQRNKGNFPGRFSGRQFSNSRSEMNVSTLELGDSALYLCASSWGDTDTQYFGPGTRLTVL.

This clone was counted once. V is TRBV25-1 and J is TRBJ1-2; 8 bases map to TRBD1. Per germline, CDR1 MGHDK and CDR2 SYGVNS. This CDR3 is 15 amino acids long. V lost 4 bases, J lost 4 bases, and 8 bases stayed unmatched. The CDR3 is CASSADRAGAYGYTF. The CDR3 coding sequence is TGTGCCAGCAGTGCGGACAGGGCGGGAGCCTATGGCTACACCTTC.

This clone appeared a few times. The rearrangement uses TRBV5-1 and TRBJ1-5; D uncertain. Germline V gene data show CDR1 as SGHRS and CDR2 as YFSETQ. V lost 0 bases to trimming and J lost 0 bases, with 10 bases between them. This CDR3 region has 16 residues. CDR3 residues: CASSLGPQPSNQPQHF. The CDR3 nucleotides are TGCGCCAGCAGCTTGGGTCCACAACCTAGCAATCAGCCCCAGCATTTT.

This chain links TRBV25-1 with TRBJ1-5; weak D call: TRBD1 (5 bases). V lost 5 bases, J lost 7 bases, and 12 bases lay in between. This CDR3 spans 13 amino acids. Per the germline V gene, CDR1 is MGHDK and CDR2 is SYGVNS. The CDR3 DNA reads as TGTGCCAGCAGTTCATTCGGGGGGCAGCCCCAGCATTTT. This sequence encodes CASSSFGGQPQHF.

Concerning this clone: Other DNA sequences in the same sample also yield this CDR3. This rearrangement joins TRBV5-1 to TRBJ1-3; unclear D gene. Germline CDR1 is SGHRS and CDR2 is YFSETQ. The CDR3 has 14 amino acids. The ends were cut back, 1 base at V and 0 bases at J, with 5 bases in the middle. CDR3 sequence (DNA): TGCGCCAGCAGCTTGTCTGTCTCTGGAAACACCATATATTTT. It is translated as CASSLSVSGNTIYF. The entire variable domain, with the rest obtained from reference TRBV5-1 and TRBJ1-3, is as follows: KAGVTQTPRYLIKTRGQQVTLSCSPISGHRSVSWYQQTPGQGLQFLFEYFSETQRNKGNFPGRFSGRQFSNSRSEMNVSTLELGDSALYLCASSLSVSGNTIYFGEGSWLTVV.

The rearrangement joins TRBV7-2 to TRBJ1-2; D is possibly TRBD1 (5 bases). The CDR3 is made up of 14 amino acids. Germline V gene sequence: CDR1 SGHTA, CDR2 FQGNSA. Trimming took off 0 bases at V and 3 bases at J, with 8 bases between the two ends. The CDR3 here is CASSLAGEDYGYTF. The CDR3 coding sequence is TGTGCCAGCAGCTTAGCAGGGGAGGACTATGGCTACACCTTC.

This rearrangement joins TRBV3-1 (or the pseudogene TRBV3-2) to TRBJ1-2; D gene uncertain. V was pared by 0 bases and J by 0 bases, with 14 bases between. This CDR3 has 17 residues. Germline V gene data show CDR1 as LGHDT and CDR2 as YNNKEL (reference sequence). For the CDR3, the DNA is TGTGCCAGCAGCCAAGATCTGTTACCGCGTCCTAACTATGGCTACACCTTC. This gives the protein CASSQDLLPRPNYGYTF.

This clone was seen only once. The chain is built from TRBV4-1 and TRBJ2-7; D call uncertain. V shed 2 bases and J shed 4 bases, with 9 bases lying between them. CDR3 length: 13 amino acids. Germline V CDR1 and CDR2: MGHRA, YSYEKL. DNA of the CDR3: TGCGCCAGCAGCCAACTAGAAAAGTACGAGCAGTACTTC. Protein product: CASSQLEKYEQYF.

The V and J genes are TRBV25-1 and TRBJ2-3; D is undetermined. Per germline, CDR1 MGHDK and CDR2 SYGVNS. V gave up 6 bases and J gave up 2 bases, with 9 bases separating them. The CDR3 consists of 13 residues. The CDR3 is CASRSSITDTQYF. The CDR3 coding sequence is TGTGCCAGCAGAAGTAGCATCACAGATACGCAGTATTTT.

The rearrangement links TRBV7-2 to TRBJ2-2; D remains ambiguous. V lost 1 base to trimming and J lost 8 bases, with 17 bases between them. This CDR3 is 16 amino acids long. Germline V lookup: CDR1 SGHTA, CDR2 FQGNSA. CDR3 protein: CASSLGVHFSRGELFF. CDR3 nucleotide sequence: TGTGCCAGCAGCTTAGGGGTTCACTTCTCTAGGGGGGAGCTGTTTTTT. Using reference TRBV7-2 and TRBJ2-2 for the parts outside the CDR3, the full variable domain is GAGVSQSPSNKVTEKGKDVELRCDPISGHTALYWYRQSLGQGLEFLIYFQGNSAPDKSGLPSDRFSAERTGGSVSTLTIQRTQQEDSAVYLCASSLGVHFSRGELFFGEGSRLTVL.

This clone came up a few times. The J gene is TRBJ2-1, the V gene TRBV5-1; no firm D call. The V gene lost 0 bases and the J gene lost 7 bases, with 5 bases spanning the gap. The germline gives CDR1 SGHRS, CDR2 YFSETQ. This CDR3 has 12 residues. In DNA form, the CDR3 reads TGCGCCAGCAGCTTGGCGGAGAATGAGCAGTTCTTC. Protein product: CASSLAENEQFF.

The chain combines TRBV19 with TRBJ2-1, with 9 bases matching TRBD1. J gave up 8 bases and V 5 bases, and 10 bases lay outside the gene matches. The CDR3 length is 15 residues. Germline-derived CDR1 and CDR2 are LNHDA and SQIVND (reference sequence). CDR3 sequence (DNA): TGTGCCAGTAGTCCCACAGGGGGCGGGATCCATGAGCAGTTCTTC. It translates to CASSPTGGGIHEQFF.

This chain joins TRBV6-5 and TRBJ2-7; D gene unclear. V shed 0 bases and J shed 2 bases, with 11 bases lying between them. Germline-derived CDR1 and CDR2 are MNHEY and SVGAGI. The CDR3 sequence is 15 residues long. The CDR3 sequence: CASSYSPEVTYEQYF. CDR3 in DNA: TGTGCCAGCAGTTACTCTCCCGAGGTTACCTACGAGCAGTACTTC.

This chain joins TRBV4-2 and TRBJ1-1; TRBD1 aligns across 7 bases. CDR1 and CDR2 (germline): LGHNA, YNFKEQ. The CDR3 extends over 12 amino acids. J was trimmed by 5 bases and V by 4 bases; bases with no gene match: 1. The chain's CDR3 is CASSPQGTEAFF. DNA for the CDR3: TGTGCCAGCAGCCCACAGGGGACTGAAGCTTTCTTT.

V usage is TRBV7-9 and J usage is TRBJ1-1; TRBD1 matches at 8 bases. The J segment lost 8 bases and the V segment lost 5 bases, leaving 7 bases of the junction unmatched. Germline values: CDR1 SEHNR, CDR2 FQNEAQ (reference sequence). The CDR3 loop spans 13 amino acids. The CDR3: CASSPPGGGEAFF. Here the CDR3 DNA reads TGTGCCAGCAGCCCCCCAGGGGGCGGAGAAGCTTTCTTT.

The CDR3 protein is CAWKKGMTGNTIYF. The CDR3 coding sequence is TGTGCCTGGAAGAAGGGGATGACTGGAAACACCATATATTTT. The rearrangement joins TRBV30 to TRBJ1-3; D might be TRBD1 (5 bases). The V gene lost 4 bases and the J gene lost 2 bases, with 12 bases spanning the gap. The CDR3 has 14 amino acids. Per the germline V gene, CDR1 is GTSNPN and CDR2 is SVGIG (reference sequence).

The chain has TRBV21-1 and TRBJ2-7; no check of the table's D call, TRBD1, against the DNA was made. TRBV21-1 is labeled a pseudogene. The CDR3 has 13 residues. The CDR3 protein is CASSRTGVYEQYF. Written as DNA, the CDR3 is TGTGCCAGCAGCAGAACAGGGGTTTACGAGCAGTACTTC.

The chain couples TRBV5-1 to TRBJ2-3; D might be TRBD1 (6 bases). V was cut by 4 bases and J by 8 bases, with 17 bases left in between. The germline V gene encodes CDR1 SGHRS and CDR2 YFSETQ. This CDR3 comprises 14 residues. The CDR3 spells CASSTGTHGGTQYF. CDR3 sequence (DNA): TGCGCCAGCAGCACAGGGACCCATGGCGGTACGCAGTATTTT.

CDR3 sequence (DNA): TGTGCCAGCAGCGTAGAGGGGAGGGTCGTAGAGACCCAGTACTTC. Residues: CASSVEGRVVETQYF. The V call is TRBV9, the J call TRBJ2-5; 7 bases are shared with TRBD2. CDR3 length: 15 amino acids. Per germline, CDR1 SGDLS and CDR2 YYNGEE. With 0 bases clipped from V and 4 bases from J, the junction kept 6 bases outside the gene matches.

V is TRBV4-1 and J is TRBJ1-1; no clear D gene. V lost 0 bases and J lost 6, with 11 bases in between. The CDR3 is made up of 14 amino acids. Germline V lookup: CDR1 MGHRA, CDR2 YSYEKL. Here the CDR3 reads CASSQEIGGPEAFF. Here the CDR3 DNA reads TGCGCCAGCAGCCAAGAAATTGGAGGCCCTGAAGCTTTCTTT.

This chain uses TRBV4-1 with TRBJ2-7, with 12 nucleotides matching TRBD2. Germline V gene data show CDR1 as MGHRA and CDR2 as YSYEKL. CDR3 length equals 16 residues. Losses at the gene ends were 2 bases for V and 4 bases for J; bases not matched to a gene: 6. The CDR3 DNA sequence: TGCGCCAGCAGCCAAACTAGCGGGGGGCCGATGTACGAGCAGTACTTC. Its protein product is CASSQTSGGPMYEQYF.

The gene calls are TRBV4-1 and TRBJ2-5, with a weak D call TRBD2 (7 bases). This CDR3 contains 15 residues. Germline loops: CDR1 MGHRA, CDR2 YSYEKL. Trimming took 4 bases from V and 5 from J, leaving 17 bases between them. CDR3 residues: CASSLSPGGWETQYF. CDR3 coding DNA: TGCGCCAGCAGCCTATCCCCGGGGGGCTGGGAGACCCAGTACTTC.

The V and J genes are TRBV5-6 and TRBJ2-4; perhaps TRBD1 as D (6 bases). Trimming cost V 3 bases and J 7 bases, with 14 bases left between them. The CDR3 is 14 residues long. Germline V gene sequence: CDR1 SGHDT, CDR2 YYEEEE. The chain's CDR3 is CASSSRTVPNIQYF. CDR3 bases: TGTGCCAGCAGCTCCCGGACAGTCCCTAACATTCAGTACTTC.

The sample holds a few counts of this clone. This rearrangement joins TRBV27 to TRBJ1-2, with 11 bases that match TRBD1. The CDR3 extends over 17 amino acids. V was clipped by 1 base and J by 6 bases; unmatched bases: 10. Germline CDR1 MNHEY, CDR2 SMNVEV (reference sequence). The CDR3 DNA follows: TGTGCCAGCAGTTTATTGGGACAGGGGGATAGTAGGGATGGCTACACCTTC. Translating gives CASSLLGQGDSRDGYTF.

CDR3 sequence reads: CASSYGGAGEAFF. The CDR3, as DNA: TGTGCCAGCAGTTACGGGGGCGCGGGTGAAGCTTTCTTT. The chain joins TRBV6-5 to TRBJ1-1; D is perhaps TRBD1 (6 bases). The V gene's germline CDR1 is MNHEY and CDR2 SVGAGI. The CDR3 is 13 amino acids. The germline V and J ends were trimmed by 2 bases and 7 bases, with 11 bases remaining between them.